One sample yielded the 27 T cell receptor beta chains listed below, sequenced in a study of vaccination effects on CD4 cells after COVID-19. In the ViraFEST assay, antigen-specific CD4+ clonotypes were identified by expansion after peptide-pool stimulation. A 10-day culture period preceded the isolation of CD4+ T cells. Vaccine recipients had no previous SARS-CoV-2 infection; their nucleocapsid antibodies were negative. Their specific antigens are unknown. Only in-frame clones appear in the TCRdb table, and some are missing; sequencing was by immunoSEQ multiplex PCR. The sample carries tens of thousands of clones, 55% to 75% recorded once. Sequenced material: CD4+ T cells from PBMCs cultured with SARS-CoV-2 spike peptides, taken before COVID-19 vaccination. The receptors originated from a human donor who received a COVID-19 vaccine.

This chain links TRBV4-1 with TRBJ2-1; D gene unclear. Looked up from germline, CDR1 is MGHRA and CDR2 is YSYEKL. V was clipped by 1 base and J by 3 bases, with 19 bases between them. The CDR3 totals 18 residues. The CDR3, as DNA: TGCGCCAGCAGCCAAGTTGTTTTGGCAGCCTTTATCTACAATGAGCAGTTCTTC. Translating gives CASSQVVLAAFIYNEQFF.

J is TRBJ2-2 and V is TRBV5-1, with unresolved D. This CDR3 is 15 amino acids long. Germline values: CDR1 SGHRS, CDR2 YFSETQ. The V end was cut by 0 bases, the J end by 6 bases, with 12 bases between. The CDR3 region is CASSLGSTPPGELFF. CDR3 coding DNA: TGCGCCAGCAGCTTGGGGAGTACCCCCCCCGGGGAGCTGTTTTTT.

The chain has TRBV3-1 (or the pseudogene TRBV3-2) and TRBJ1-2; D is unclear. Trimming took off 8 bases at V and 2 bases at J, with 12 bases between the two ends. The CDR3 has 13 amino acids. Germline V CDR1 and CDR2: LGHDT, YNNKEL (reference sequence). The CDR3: CASVRPPNYGYTF. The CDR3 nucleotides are TGTGCCAGCGTCAGGCCACCAAACTATGGCTACACCTTC.

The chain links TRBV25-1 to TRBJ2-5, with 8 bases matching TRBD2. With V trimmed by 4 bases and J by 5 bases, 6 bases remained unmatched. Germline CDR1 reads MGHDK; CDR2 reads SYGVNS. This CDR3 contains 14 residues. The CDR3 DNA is TGTGCCAGCAGTGTACTAGCGGCCGGGGAGACCCAGTACTTC. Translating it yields CASSVLAAGETQYF.

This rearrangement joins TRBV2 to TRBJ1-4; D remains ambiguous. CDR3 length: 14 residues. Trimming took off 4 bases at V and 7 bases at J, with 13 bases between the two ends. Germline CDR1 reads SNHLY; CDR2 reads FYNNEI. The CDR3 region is CASSVGRRAEKLFF. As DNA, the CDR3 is TGTGCCAGCAGTGTCGGTCGACGGGCTGAAAAACTGTTTTTT.

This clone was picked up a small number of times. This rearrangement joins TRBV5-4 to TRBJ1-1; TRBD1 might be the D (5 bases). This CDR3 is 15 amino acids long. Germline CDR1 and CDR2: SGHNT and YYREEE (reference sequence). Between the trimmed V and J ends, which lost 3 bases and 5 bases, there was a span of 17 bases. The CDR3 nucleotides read TGTGCCAGCAGCTCCCAGACAGCTTGGGGGACTGAAGCTTTCTTT. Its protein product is CASSSQTAWGTEAFF.

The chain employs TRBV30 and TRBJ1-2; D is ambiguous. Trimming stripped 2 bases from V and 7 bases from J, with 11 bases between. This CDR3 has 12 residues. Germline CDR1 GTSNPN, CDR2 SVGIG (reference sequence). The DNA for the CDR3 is TGTGCCTGGAGTTCTTTCGTCGGTGGCTACACCTTC. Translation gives CAWSSFVGGYTF.

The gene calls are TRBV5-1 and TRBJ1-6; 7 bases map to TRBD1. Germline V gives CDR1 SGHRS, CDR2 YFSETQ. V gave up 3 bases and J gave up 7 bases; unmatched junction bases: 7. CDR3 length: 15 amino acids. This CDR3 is CASSSGGQSNSPLHF. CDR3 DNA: TGCGCCAGCAGCTCCGGGGGACAGTCCAATTCACCCCTCCACTTT.

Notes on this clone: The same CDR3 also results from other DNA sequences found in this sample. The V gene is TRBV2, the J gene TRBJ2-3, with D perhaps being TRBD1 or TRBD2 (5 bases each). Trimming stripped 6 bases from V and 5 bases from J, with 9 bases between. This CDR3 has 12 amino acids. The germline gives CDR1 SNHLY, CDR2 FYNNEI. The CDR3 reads CASSPGGDTQYF. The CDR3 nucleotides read TGTGCCAGCAGCCCTGGGGGAGATACGCAGTATTTT.

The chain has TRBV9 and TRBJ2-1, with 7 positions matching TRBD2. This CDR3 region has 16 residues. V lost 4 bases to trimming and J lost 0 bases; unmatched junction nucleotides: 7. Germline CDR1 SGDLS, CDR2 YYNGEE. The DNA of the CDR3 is TGTGCCAGCAGCAGAATAGCGGGCAACTCCTACAATGAGCAGTTCTTC. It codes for CASSRIAGNSYNEQFF.

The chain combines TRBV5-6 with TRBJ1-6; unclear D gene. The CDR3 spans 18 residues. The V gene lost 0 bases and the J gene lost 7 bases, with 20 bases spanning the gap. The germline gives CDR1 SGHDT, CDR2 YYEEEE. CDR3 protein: CASSLVLSSAPENSPLHF. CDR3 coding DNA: TGTGCCAGCAGCTTGGTACTCTCTTCCGCTCCGGAAAATTCACCCCTCCACTTT. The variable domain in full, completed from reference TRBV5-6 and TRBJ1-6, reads DAGVTQSPTHLIKTRGQQVTLRCSPKSGHDTVSWYQQALGQGPQFIFQYYEEEERQRGNFPDRFSGHQFPNYSSELNVNALLLGDSALYLCASSLVLSSAPENSPLHFGNGTRLTVT.

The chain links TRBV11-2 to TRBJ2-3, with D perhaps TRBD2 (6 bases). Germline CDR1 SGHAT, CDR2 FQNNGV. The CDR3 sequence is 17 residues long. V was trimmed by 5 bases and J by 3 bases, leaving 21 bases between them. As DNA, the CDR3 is TGTGCCAGCAGCACACATCCGGGACTTTGGGGGACAGATACGCAGTATTTT. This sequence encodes CASSTHPGLWGTDTQYF.

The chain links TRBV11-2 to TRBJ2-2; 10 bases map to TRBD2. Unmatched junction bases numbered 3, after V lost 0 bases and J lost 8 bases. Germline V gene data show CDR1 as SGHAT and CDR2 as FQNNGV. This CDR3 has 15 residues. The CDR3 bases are TGTGCCAGCAGCTTAGAACCTAGCGGGAGTGGGGAGCTGTTTTTT. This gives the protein CASSLEPSGSGELFF.

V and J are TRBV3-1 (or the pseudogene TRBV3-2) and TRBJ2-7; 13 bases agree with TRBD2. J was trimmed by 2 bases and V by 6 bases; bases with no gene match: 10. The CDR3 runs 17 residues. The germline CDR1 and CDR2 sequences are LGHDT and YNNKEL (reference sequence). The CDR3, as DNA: TGTGCCAGCAGGGCTTGGACTAGCGGGAGAGGAACCTACGAGCAGTACTTC. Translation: CASRAWTSGRGTYEQYF.

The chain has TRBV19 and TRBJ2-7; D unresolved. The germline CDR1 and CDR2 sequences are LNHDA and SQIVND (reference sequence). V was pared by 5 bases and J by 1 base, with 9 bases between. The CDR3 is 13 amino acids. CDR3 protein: CASSSIGSYEQYF. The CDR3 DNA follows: TGTGCCAGTAGTTCGATCGGGTCCTACGAGCAGTACTTC.

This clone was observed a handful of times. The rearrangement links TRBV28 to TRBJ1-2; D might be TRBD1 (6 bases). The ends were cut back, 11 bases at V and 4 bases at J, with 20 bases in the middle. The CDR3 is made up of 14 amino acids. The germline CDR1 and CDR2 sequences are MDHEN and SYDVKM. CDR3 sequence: CASRGGPDSYGYTF. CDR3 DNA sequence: TGTGCCTCCCGGGGGGGGCCCGACAGCTATGGCTACACCTTC.

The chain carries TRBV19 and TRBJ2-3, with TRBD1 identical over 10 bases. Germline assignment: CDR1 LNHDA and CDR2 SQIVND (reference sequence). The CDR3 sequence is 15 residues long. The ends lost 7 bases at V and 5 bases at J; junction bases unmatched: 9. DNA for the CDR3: TGTGCCAGTACCCGATCCCGGGACAGGGGAGATACGCAGTATTTT. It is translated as CASTRSRDRGDTQYF.

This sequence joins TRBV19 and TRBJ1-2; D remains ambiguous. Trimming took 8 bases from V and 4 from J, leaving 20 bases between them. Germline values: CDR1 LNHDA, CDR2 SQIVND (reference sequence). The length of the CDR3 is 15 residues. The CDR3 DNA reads TGTGCCAGTCGAGTCACTAAGACGGGGAGCTATGGCTACACCTTC. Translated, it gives CASRVTKTGSYGYTF.

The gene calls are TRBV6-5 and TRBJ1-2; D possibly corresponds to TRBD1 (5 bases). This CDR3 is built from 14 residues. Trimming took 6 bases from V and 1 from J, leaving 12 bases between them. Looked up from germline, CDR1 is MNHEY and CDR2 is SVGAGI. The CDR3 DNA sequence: TGTGCCAGCAGAACACTCAGGGATAACTATGGCTACACCTTC. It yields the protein CASRTLRDNYGYTF.

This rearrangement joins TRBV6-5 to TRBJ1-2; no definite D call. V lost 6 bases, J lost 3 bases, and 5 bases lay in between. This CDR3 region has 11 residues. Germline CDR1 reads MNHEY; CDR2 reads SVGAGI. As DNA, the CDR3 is TGTGCCAGCAGAATTGACTATGGCTACACCTTC. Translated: CASRIDYGYTF.

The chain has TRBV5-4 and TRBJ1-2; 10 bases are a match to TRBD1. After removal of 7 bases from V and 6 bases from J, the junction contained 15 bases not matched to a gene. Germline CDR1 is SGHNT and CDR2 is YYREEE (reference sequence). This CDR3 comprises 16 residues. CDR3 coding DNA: TGTGCCAGCGATCCGGGACAGGGGACACGAAGGGATGGCTACACCTTC. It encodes CASDPGQGTRRDGYTF.

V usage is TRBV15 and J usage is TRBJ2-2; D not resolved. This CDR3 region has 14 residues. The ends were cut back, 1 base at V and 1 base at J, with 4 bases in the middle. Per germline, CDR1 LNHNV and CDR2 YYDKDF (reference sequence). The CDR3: CATSRGENTGELFF. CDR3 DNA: TGTGCCACCAGCAGAGGGGAGAACACCGGGGAGCTGTTTTTT.

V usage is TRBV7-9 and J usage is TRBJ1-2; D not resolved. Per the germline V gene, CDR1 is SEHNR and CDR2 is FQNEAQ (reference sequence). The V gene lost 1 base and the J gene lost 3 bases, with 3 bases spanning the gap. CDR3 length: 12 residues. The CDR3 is CASSLDDYGYTF. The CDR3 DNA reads TGTGCCAGCAGCTTAGATGACTATGGCTACACCTTC.

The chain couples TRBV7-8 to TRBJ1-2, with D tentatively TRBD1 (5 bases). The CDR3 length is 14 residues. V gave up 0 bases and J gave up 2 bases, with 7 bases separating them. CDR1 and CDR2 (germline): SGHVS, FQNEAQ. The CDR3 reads CASSLARDNYGYTF. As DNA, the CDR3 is TGTGCCAGCAGCTTAGCTCGGGACAACTATGGCTACACCTTC.

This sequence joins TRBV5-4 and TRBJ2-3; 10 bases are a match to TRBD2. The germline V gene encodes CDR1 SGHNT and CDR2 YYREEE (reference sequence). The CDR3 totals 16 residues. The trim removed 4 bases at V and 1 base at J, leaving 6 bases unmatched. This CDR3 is CASSPGGTSGTDTQYF. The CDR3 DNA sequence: TGTGCCAGCAGCCCGGGGGGGACTAGCGGCACAGATACGCAGTATTTT.

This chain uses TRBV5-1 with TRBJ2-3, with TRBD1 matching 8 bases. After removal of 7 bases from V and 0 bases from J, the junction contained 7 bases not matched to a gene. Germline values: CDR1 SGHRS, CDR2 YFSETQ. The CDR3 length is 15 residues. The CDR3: CASGEQGDSTDTQYF. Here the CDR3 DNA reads TGCGCCAGCGGCGAACAGGGGGATAGCACAGATACGCAGTATTTT.

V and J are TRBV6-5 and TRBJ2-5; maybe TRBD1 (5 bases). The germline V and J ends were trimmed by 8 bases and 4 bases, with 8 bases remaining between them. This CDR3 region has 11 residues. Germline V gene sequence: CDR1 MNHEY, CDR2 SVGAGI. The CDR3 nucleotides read TGTGCCAGCGGGCAGGGAGAGACCCAGTACTTC. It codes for CASGQGETQYF.